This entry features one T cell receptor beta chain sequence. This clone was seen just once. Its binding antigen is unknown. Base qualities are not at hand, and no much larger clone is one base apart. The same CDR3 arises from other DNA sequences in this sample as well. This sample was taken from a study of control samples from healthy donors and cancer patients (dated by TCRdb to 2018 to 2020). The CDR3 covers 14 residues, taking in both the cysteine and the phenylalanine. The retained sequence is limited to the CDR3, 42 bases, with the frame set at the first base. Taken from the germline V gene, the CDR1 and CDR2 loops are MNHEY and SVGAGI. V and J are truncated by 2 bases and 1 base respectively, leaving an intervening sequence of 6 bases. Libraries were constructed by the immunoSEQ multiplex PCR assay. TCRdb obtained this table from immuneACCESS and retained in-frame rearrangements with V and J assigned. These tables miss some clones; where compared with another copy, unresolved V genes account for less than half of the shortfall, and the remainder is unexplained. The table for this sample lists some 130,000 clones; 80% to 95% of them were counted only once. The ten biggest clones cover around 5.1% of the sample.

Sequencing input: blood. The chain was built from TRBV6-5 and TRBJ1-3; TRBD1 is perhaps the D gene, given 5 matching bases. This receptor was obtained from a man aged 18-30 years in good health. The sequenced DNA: TGTGCCAGCAGTTACCGGGGGTCTGGAAACACCATATATTTT. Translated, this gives CASSYRGSGNTIYF.